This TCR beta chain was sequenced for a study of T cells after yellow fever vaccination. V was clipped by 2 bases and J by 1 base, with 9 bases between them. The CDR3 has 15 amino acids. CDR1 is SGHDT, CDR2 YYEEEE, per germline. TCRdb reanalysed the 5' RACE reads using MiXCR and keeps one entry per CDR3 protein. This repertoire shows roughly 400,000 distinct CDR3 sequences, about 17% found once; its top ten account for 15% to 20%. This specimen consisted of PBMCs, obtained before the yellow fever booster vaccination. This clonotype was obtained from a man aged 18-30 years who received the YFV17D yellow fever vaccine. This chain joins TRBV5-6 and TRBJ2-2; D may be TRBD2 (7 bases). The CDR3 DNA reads TGTGCCAGCAGCTTCGGGGGGCAGAACACCGGGGAGCTGTTTTTT. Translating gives CASSFGGQNTGELFF.